This is a list of T cell receptor beta chains from one sample in a study of CD8 T cells in Susac syndrome. Using its own MiXCR run on the immunoSEQ multiplex PCR reads, TCRdb lists one record per CDR3 protein. The data show some 300,000 distinct CDR3 sequences, roughly 90% seen once. The specimen sequenced was CD8+ T cells from PBMCs. All receptors derive from a human donor with multiple sclerosis. Each CDR3 is given with its conserved first and last residue. A D gene is named only where the DNA matches it firmly. Clone size, where shown, is once, few, many, or a class for clones that have expanded.

V gene,clone size,D gene,J gene,CDR3 DNA,CDR3 protein
TRBV28,NA,NA,TRBJ1-1,TGTGCCAGCAGTTTACCCCTTGACGGAAGTGAAGCTTTCTTT,CASSLPLDGSEAFF
TRBV20-1,NA,NA,TRBJ2-2,TGCAGTGCTAATTCCCGGGGATTTTTCGGGGAGCTGTTTTTT,CSANSRGFFGELFF
TRBV5-6,NA,TRBD1,TRBJ2-7,TGTGCCAGCGGGGACAGCACCTACGAGCAGTACTTC,CASGDSTYEQYF
TRBV12-3/TRBV12-4,NA,TRBD1,TRBJ2-3,TGTGCCACCAAACAGGGGGTCACAGATACGCAGTATTTT,CATKQGVTDTQYF
TRBV6-1,NA,NA,TRBJ1-5,TGTGCCAGCAGTGATGGTGACAGGAACCTTTTTCAGCCCCAGCATTTT,CASSDGDRNLFQPQHF
TRBV3-1,NA,NA,TRBJ2-7,TGTGCCAGCACCCCTGTGACGGACTCCTACGAGCAGTACTTC,CASTPVTDSYEQYF
TRBV30,NA,NA,TRBJ2-2,TGTGCCTCCACGAGGGGTGCGAACACCGGGGAGCTGTTTTTT,CASTRGANTGELFF
TRBV28,NA,TRBD2,TRBJ2-7,TGTGCCAGCAGCCTGGGAGGGGCTTTCTACGAGCAGTACTTC,CASSLGGAFYEQYF
TRBV19,NA,NA,TRBJ2-7,TGTGCCAGTAGTTCAGGAAACGCCTACGAGCAGTACTTC,CASSSGNAYEQYF
TRBV7-8,once,TRBD2,TRBJ2-1,TGTGCCAGCAGCTTAATACTAGCGGGAGGGCCAAGGAATGAGCAGTTCTTC,CASSLILAGGPRNEQFF
TRBV20-1,NA,TRBD2,TRBJ2-3,TGCAGTGCCTTCGGGACTAGCGGAATCACAGATACGCAGTATTTT,CSAFGTSGITDTQYF
TRBV6-2/TRBV6-3,NA,NA,TRBJ2-2,TGTGCCAGCAGTTACTCGATCCCCGGGGAGCTGTTTTTT,CASSYSIPGELFF
TRBV7-2,few,NA,TRBJ2-2,TGTGCCAGCAGCTTCGAGCAGACGAACACCGGGGAGCTGTTTTTT,CASSFEQTNTGELFF
TRBV11-3,NA,NA,TRBJ2-4,TGTGCCAGCAGCTTAGATCGGGGCGAGGGAGCCAAAAACATTCAGTACTTC,CASSLDRGEGAKNIQYF
TRBV12-3/TRBV12-4,NA,TRBD2,TRBJ2-1,TGTGCCAGCAGTTATCGGGGGGGTTTCTCCAATGAGCAGTTCTTC,CASSYRGGFSNEQFF
TRBV2,NA,NA,TRBJ1-2,TGTGCCAGCATCACGTTGGGGCAGGCAACGAGCTACACCTTC,CASITLGQATSYTF
TRBV7-8,few,TRBD2,TRBJ2-4,TGTGCCAGCAGCTCCCAGCGGGGGGGCGGAAACATTCAGTACTTC,CASSSQRGGGNIQYF
TRBV12-3/TRBV12-4,NA,TRBD1,TRBJ1-1,TGTGCCAGCAGTTTAGACCCAGGGGGCATTTGGGGGGCTTTCTTT,CASSLDPGGIWGAFF
TRBV20-1,NA,NA,TRBJ2-7,TGCAGTGCTAGAGATCGGGGCCAGGGGATTACCTACGAGCAGTACTTC,CSARDRGQGITYEQYF
TRBV27,few,TRBD1,TRBJ2-3,TGTGCCAGCAGTTTGGACAGGGGCCTAGGGGATACGCAGTATTTT,CASSLDRGLGDTQYF
TRBV6-5,NA,TRBD2,TRBJ2-7,TGTGCCAGCAGTGACCTAGCGGGATGGGGCGAGCAGTACTTC,CASSDLAGWGEQYF
TRBV12-3/TRBV12-4,NA,NA,TRBJ2-7,TGTGCCAGCAGTTTAATGGGAGACTCCTACGAGCAGTACTTC,CASSLMGDSYEQYF
TRBV7-3,NA,TRBD1,TRBJ2-3,TGTGCCAGCAGCGCAACAGGGGGCGCGGCAGATACGCAGTATTTT,CASSATGGAADTQYF
TRBV21-1,NA,NA,TRBJ1-4,TGTGCCAGCTGCAAAGACGAAGTAGGGCTTGAAAAACTGTTTTTT,CASCKDEVGLEKLFF
TRBV6-1,once,TRBD2,TRBJ2-1,TGTGCCAGCAGTGAAAGCGGGGGGGCCAATGAGCAGTTCTTC,CASSESGGANEQFF
TRBV18,NA,NA,TRBJ1-2,TGTGCCAGCTCACAAACGACCGTGAACTATGGCTACACCTTC,CASSQTTVNYGYTF
TRBV4-2,NA,NA,TRBJ2-7,TGTGCCAGCAGCCAAGAAGGGGTTCTGGACGAGCAGTACTTC,CASSQEGVLDEQYF
TRBV7-2,once,NA,TRBJ1-3,TGTGCCAGCAGCCCGGGAGGGTCTGGAAACACCATATATTTT,CASSPGGSGNTIYF
TRBV6-2/TRBV6-3,NA,TRBD2,TRBJ2-7,TGTGCCAGCAGTTACTCACTAGCGGGCTCCTACGAGCAGTACTTC,CASSYSLAGSYEQYF
TRBV9,NA,NA,TRBJ2-3,TGTGCCAGCAGCGTTGACCCTGGGGCAGATACGCAGTATTTT,CASSVDPGADTQYF
TRBV6-2/TRBV6-3,once,NA,TRBJ2-1,TGTGCCAGCAGACCTTTTTCGGGATCGGGTTACAATGAGCAGTTCTTC,CASRPFSGSGYNEQFF
TRBV30,NA,NA,TRBJ1-1,TGTGCCTGGAGTGGGGGAGGAGGGATAAGGGATACTGAAGCTTTCTTT,CAWSGGGGIRDTEAFF
TRBV4-1,NA,TRBD2,TRBJ2-2,TGCGCCAGCAGCCAAGCTTCAGCGGGAGCCGGGGAGCTGTTTTTT,CASSQASAGAGELFF
TRBV6-1,few,NA,TRBJ2-5,TGTGCCAGCGGATCGGACGTCCAAGAGACCCAGTACTTC,CASGSDVQETQYF
TRBV12-3/TRBV12-4,NA,TRBD2,TRBJ2-2,TGTGCCAGCCGTACTCGGGGGGTAACGAACGGGGAGCTGTTTTTT,CASRTRGVTNGELFF
TRBV7-9,NA,NA,TRBJ1-1,TGTGCCAGCAGCTCAACAATAGGGGTCGGGGCGGACACTGAAGCTTTCTTT,CASSSTIGVGADTEAFF